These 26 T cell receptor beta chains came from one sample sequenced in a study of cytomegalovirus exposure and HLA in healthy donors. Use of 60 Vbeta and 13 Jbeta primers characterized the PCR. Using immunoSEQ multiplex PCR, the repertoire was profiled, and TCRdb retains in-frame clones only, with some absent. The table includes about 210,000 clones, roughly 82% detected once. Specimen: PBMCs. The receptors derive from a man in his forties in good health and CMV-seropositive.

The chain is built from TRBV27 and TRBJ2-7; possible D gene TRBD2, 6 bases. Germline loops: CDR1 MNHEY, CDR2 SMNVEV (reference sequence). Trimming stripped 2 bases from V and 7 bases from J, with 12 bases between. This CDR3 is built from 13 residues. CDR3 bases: TGTGCCAGCAGTTTAAATCTTGCGGGAGAGCAGTACGTC. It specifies CASSLNLAGEQYV.

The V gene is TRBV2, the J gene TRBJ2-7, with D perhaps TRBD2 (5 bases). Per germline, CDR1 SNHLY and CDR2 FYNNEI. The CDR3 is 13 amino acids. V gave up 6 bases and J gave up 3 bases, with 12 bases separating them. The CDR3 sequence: CASSPDRDYEQYV. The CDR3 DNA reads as TGTGCCAGCAGCCCCGACCGGGACTACGAGCAGTACGTC.

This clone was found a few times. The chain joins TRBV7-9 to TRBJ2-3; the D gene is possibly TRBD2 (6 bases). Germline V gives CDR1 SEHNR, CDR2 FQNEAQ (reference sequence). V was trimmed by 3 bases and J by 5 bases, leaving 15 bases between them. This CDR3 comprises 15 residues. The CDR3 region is CASSFRPGEEDTQYF. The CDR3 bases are TGTGCCAGCAGCTTTAGGCCGGGAGAGGAAGATACGCAGTATTTT. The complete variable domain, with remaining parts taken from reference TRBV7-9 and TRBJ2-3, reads DTGVSQNPRHKITKRGQNVTFRCDPISEHNRLYWYRQTLGQGPEFLTYFQNEAQLEKSRLLSDRFSAERPKGSFSTLEIQRTEQGDSAMYLCASSFRPGEEDTQYFGPGTRLTVL.

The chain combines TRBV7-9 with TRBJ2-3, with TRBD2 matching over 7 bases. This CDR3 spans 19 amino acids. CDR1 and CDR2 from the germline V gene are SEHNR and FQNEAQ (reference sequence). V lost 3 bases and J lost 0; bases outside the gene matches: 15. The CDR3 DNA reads TGTGCCAGCAGCTTGCCCTGGGACGGGCGGGAGACGAGCACAGATACGCAGTATTTT. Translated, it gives CASSLPWDGRETSTDTQYF.

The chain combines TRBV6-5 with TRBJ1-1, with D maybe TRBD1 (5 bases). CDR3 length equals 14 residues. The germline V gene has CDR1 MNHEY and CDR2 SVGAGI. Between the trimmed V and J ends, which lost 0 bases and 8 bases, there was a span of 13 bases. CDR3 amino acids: CASSYSGPTSEAFF. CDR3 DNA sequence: TGTGCCAGCAGTTACTCGGGGCCGACCTCGGAAGCTTTCTTT.

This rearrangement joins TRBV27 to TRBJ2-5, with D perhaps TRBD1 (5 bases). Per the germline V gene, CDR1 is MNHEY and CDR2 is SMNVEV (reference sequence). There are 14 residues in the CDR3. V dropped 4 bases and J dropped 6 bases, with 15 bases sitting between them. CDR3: CASSSSARAKTQYF. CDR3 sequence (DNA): TGTGCCAGCAGTTCATCTGCCAGGGCAAAGACCCAGTACTTC.

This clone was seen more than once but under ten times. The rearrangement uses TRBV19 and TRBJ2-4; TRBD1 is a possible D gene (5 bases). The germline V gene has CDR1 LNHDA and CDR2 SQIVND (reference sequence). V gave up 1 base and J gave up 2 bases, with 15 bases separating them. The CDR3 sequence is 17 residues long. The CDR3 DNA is TGTGCCAGTAGTATAGGCCAGGGAATGGGCACCAAAAACATTCAGTACTTC. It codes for CASSIGQGMGTKNIQYF.

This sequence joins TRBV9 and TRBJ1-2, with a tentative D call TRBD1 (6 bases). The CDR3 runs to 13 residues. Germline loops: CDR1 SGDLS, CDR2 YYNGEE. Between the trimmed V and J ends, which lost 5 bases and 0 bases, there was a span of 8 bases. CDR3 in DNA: TGTGCCAGCAGTGACAGGTCTAACTATGGCTACACCTTC. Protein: CASSDRSNYGYTF.

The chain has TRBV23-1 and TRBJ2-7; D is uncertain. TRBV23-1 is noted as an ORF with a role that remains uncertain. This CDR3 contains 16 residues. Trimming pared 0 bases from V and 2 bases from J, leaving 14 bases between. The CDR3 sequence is CASSQSGSELPYEQYV. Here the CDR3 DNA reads TGCGCCAGCAGTCAATCCGGGTCAGAACTTCCCTACGAGCAGTACGTC.

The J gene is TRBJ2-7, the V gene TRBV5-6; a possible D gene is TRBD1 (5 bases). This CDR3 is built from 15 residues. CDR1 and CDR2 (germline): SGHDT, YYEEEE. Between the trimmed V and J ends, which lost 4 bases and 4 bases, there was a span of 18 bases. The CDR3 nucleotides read TGTGCCAGCAGCACCACGGAACAGGTACTTTACGAGCAGTACGTC. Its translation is CASSTTEQVLYEQYV.

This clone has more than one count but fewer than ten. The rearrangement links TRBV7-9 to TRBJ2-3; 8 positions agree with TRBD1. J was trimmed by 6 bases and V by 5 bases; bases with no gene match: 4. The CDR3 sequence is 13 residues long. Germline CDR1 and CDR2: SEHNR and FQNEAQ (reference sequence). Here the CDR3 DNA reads TGTGCCAGCAGCCCCAGGGGGCCTGATACGCAGTATTTT. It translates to CASSPRGPDTQYF.

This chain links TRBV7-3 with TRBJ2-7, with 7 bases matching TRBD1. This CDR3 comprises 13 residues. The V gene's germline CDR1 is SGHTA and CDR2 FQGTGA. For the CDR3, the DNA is TGTGCCAGCAGCGCCACCGCAGGGGGACAACAGTGGGTC. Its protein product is CASSATAGGQQWV.

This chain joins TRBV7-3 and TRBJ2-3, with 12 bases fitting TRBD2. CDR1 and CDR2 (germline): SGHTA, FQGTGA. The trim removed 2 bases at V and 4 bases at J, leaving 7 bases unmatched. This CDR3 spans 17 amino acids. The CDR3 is CASSLFPSGRGADTQYF. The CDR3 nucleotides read TGTGCCAGCAGCTTATTCCCTAGCGGGAGGGGGGCAGATACGCAGTATTTT. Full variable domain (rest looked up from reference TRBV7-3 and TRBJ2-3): GAGVSQTPSNKVTEKGKYVELRCDPISGHTALYWYRQSLGQGPEFLIYFQGTGAADDSGLPNDRFFAVRPEGSVSTLKIQRTERGDSAVYLCASSLFPSGRGADTQYFGPGTRLTVL.

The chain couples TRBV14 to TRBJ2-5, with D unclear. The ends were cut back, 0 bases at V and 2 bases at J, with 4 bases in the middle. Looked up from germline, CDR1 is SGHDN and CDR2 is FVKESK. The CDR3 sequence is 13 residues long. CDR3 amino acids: CASSQDPQETQYF. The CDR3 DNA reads TGTGCCAGCAGCCAAGATCCGCAAGAGACCCAGTACTTC.

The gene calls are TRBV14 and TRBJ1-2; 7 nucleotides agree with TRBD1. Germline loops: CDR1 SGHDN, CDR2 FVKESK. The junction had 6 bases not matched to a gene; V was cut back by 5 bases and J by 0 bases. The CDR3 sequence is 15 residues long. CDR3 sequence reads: CASSSMTGPNYGYTF. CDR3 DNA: TGTGCCAGCAGCTCCATGACAGGGCCTAACTATGGCTACACCTTC.

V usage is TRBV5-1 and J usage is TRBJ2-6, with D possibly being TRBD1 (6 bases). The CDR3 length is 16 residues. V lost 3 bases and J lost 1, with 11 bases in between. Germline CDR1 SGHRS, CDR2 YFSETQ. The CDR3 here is CASSWGPVSGANVLTF. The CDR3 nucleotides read TGCGCCAGCAGCTGGGGGCCGGTGTCTGGGGCCAACGTCCTGACTTTC.

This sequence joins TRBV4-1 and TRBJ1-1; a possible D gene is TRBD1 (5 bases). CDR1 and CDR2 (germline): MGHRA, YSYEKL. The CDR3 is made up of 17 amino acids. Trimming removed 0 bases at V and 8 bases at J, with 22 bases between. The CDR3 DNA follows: TGCGCCAGCAGCCAAGATGCCCTGGGAGGGGTCCGGTCGGAAGCTTTCTTT. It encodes CASSQDALGGVRSEAFF.

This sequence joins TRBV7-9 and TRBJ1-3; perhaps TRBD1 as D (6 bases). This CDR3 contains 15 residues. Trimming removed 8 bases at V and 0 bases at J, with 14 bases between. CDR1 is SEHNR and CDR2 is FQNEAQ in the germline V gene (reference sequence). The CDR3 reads CASSTGGFSGNTIYF. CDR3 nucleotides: TGTGCCAGCTCCACGGGGGGCTTCTCTGGAAACACCATATATTTT. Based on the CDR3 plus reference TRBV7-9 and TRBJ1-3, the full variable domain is DTGVSQNPRHKITKRGQNVTFRCDPISEHNRLYWYRQTLGQGPEFLTYFQNEAQLEKSRLLSDRFSAERPKGSFSTLEIQRTEQGDSAMYLCASSTGGFSGNTIYFGEGSWLTVV.

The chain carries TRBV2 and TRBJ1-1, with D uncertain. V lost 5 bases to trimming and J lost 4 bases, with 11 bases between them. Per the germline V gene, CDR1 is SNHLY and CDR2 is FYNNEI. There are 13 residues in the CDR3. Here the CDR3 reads CASSSEASTEAFF. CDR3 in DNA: TGTGCCAGCAGTTCGGAAGCGAGCACTGAAGCTTTCTTT.

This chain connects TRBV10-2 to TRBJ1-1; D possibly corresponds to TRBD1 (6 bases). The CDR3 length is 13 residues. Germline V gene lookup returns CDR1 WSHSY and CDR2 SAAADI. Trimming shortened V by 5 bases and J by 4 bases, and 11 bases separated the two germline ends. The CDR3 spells CASSPGGGTEAFF. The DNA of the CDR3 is TGCGCCAGCAGTCCGGGAGGGGGCACTGAAGCTTTCTTT.

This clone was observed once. The chain's CDR3 is CASKRGGDRGKLFF. The CDR3 DNA sequence: TGTGCCAGCAAAAGAGGAGGTGACCGTGGAAAACTGTTTTTT. This chain connects TRBV7-9 to TRBJ1-4; D ambiguous. Germline-derived CDR1 and CDR2 are SEHNR and FQNEAQ (reference sequence). The ends were cut back, 7 bases at V and 10 bases at J, with 19 bases in the middle. The CDR3 covers 14 residues.

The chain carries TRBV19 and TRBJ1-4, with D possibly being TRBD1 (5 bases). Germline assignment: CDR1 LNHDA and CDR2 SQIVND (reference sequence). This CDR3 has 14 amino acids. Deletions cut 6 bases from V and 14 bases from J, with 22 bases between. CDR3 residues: CASSVAGTQGGLFF. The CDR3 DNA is TGTGCCAGTAGCGTGGCGGGGACTCAAGGAGGGCTGTTTTTT.

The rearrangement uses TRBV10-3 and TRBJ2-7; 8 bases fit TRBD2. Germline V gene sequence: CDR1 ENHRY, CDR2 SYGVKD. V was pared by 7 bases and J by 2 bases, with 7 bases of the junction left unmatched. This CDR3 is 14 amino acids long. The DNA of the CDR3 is TGTGCCATCACAGCGGGAGTTCCCACCTACGAGCAGTACTTC. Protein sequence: CAITAGVPTYEQYF.

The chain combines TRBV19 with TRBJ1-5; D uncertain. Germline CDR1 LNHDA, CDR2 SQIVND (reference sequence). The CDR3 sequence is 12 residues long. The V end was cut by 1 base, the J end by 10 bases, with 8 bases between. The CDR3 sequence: CASSIVAEPQHF. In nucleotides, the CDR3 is TGTGCCAGTAGTATAGTAGCGGAACCCCAGCATTTT.

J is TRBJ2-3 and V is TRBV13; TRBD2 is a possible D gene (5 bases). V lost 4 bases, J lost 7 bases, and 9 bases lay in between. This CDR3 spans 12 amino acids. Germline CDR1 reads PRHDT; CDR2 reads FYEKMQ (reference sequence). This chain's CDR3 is CASSSGENTQYF. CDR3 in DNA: TGTGCCAGCAGCTCTGGGGAGAATACGCAGTATTTT.

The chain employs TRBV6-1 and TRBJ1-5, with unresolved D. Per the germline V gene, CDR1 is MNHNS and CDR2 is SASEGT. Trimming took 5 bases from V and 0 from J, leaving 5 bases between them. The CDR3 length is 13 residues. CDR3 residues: CASSYRSNQPQHF. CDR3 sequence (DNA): TGTGCCAGCAGTTATCGTAGCAATCAGCCCCAGCATTTT.